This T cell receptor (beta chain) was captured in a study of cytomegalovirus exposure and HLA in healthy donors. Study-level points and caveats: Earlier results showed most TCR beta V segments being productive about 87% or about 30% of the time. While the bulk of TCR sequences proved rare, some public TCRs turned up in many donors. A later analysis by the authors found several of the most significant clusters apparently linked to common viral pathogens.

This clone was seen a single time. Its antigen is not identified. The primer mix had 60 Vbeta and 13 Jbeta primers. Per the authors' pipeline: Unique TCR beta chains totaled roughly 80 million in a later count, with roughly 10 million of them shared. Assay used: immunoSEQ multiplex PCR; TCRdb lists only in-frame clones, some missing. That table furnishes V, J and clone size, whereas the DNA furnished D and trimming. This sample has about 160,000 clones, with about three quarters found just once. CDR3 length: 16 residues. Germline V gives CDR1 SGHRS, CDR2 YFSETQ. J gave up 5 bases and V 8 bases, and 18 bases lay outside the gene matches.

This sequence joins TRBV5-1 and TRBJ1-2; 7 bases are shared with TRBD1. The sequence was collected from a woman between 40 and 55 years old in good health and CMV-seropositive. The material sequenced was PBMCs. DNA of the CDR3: TGCGCCAGTGTCTTATCCCCAGACCGGGACAGATATGGCTACACCTTC. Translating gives CASVLSPDRDRYGYTF.